Listed here is a single T cell receptor (beta chain). Its antigen is not identified. Per sorted-subset replicate PCR, input was approximately 180 ng DNA, representing tens of thousands of T cell genomes. The method was immunoSEQ multiplex PCR; TCRdb's version includes in-frame clones alone and lacks a portion of them. The table includes 640,000 or so clones, about three quarters detected once. The data originate from a study of shared clonotypes between healthy human individuals. Study-wide results and limits: The study generally estimated greater richness for naive than memory subsets. For naive CD4 cells, roughly 5% of clonotypes were shared across a handful of donors.

A split of CD4+ cells into CD45RA+ naive and CD45RA-negative memory subsets was performed. V was shortened by 7 bases and J by 0 bases, with 16 bases between the two germline ends. The CDR3 length is 16 residues. CDR1 and CDR2 (germline): SGHTA, FQGNSA. The J gene is TRBJ1-3, the V gene TRBV7-2, with a weak D call TRBD1 (5 bases). The sequence came from a woman aged 30 to 39 in good health. The specimen was memory CD4+ T cells sorted from blood. Subset described: CD45RA-negative fraction. The CDR3 DNA sequence: TGTGCCAGCACCCGACTCGGGGACCCCTCTGGAAACACCATATATTTT. Its protein is CASTRLGDPSGNTIYF.